This TCR beta chain comes out of a study of blood T cell repertoires in COVID-19 (dated by TCRdb to the early 2020s). For the wider study: Samples covering the acute and convalescent phases of COVID-19 were provided by collaborators in the United States, Italy and Spain. The material from the prospective study consisted of cDNA or gDNA derived from T cells, B-cell-depleted T cells, or PBMCs. Deeply sampled blood TCRbeta repertoires from subjects exposed to, actively infected with, or recovered from COVID-19 were included in the dataset. A freely available public database, intended as a resource for researchers studying the immune response to SARS-CoV-2, is where the repertoires were released. The samples were drawn from the first 160 participants of the ongoing ImmuneRACE study and from under 1,500 subjects provided by 6 global collaborators. The sample metadata nearly always contained a de-identified subject ID, COVID-19 status, age in years and sex. HLA class I and class II types, where available, came from metadata supplied by the sample provider rather than from assay-based typing. What the research found in general, with its limitations: How much clinical and demographic metadata was included differed by source and by participant, and the metadata was provided uncurated.

The germline V gene supplies CDR1 SGDLS and CDR2 YYNGEE. From the cysteine through the phenylalanine, the CDR3 covers 16 amino acids. Here the CDR3 DNA is all that survives: 48 bases in frame from base 1. V is reduced by 6 bases and J by 6 bases, leaving a spacing of 22 bases between them. TCRbeta CDR3 regions were amplified from genomic DNA using the immunoSEQ Assay, a bias-controlled multiplex PCR. As for how the authors treated the data: Within the assay, amplification of reference gene primers was used to estimate how many nucleated cells each sample contained. To quantify the absolute abundance of each unique TCRbeta CDR3 rearrangement, sequence reads were collapsed and filtered. For each sample, productive Simpson clonality was calculated by taking the square root of Simpson's diversity index across productive rearrangements. TCRdb provides this immuneACCESS table in a form limited to in-frame rearrangements. Some clones are lacking; in checked studies, under half of them reflect an unresolved V gene, and why the rest are absent is not known. Clone size and V and J calls were adopted from that table, with D and trimming inferred from the DNA. Present in this sample are some 33,000 clones, roughly nine tenths of which were seen just once. The ten largest account for 20% to 25% of the sample.

Whole blood was collected in K2EDTA tubes by collaborating institutions according to the institutions' own protocols. For TCRbeta analysis, collaborator samples were shipped as frozen whole blood, as isolated PBMCs, or as DNA extracted from either sample type. On this clone: Its antigen target is currently unknown. No much larger clonotype is one base removed from it; base qualities were not supplied.

The receptor was derived from a man aged 60 to 69 with acute or convalescent COVID-19. The chain joins TRBV9 to TRBJ2-1; possibly the D gene is TRBD2, per 6 matching bases. The sample was peripheral blood. In nucleotides, the sequence is TGTGCCAGCATCCCCGGAGGCCGGGAGACGGTCAATGAGCAGTTCTTC. Its product reads: CASIPGGRETVNEQFF.